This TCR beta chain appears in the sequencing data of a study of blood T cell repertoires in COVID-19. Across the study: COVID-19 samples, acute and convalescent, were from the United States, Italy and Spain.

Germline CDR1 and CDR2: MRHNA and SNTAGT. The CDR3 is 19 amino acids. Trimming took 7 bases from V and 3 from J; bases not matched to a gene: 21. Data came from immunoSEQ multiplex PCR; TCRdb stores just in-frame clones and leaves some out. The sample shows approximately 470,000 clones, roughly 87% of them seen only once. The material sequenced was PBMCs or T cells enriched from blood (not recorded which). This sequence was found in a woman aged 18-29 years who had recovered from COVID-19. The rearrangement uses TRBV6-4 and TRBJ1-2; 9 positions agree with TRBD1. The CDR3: CASTPDSTGGAGVDYGYTF. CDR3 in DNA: TGTGCCAGCACCCCAGACTCTACAGGGGGCGCAGGGGTGGACTATGGCTACACCTTC.